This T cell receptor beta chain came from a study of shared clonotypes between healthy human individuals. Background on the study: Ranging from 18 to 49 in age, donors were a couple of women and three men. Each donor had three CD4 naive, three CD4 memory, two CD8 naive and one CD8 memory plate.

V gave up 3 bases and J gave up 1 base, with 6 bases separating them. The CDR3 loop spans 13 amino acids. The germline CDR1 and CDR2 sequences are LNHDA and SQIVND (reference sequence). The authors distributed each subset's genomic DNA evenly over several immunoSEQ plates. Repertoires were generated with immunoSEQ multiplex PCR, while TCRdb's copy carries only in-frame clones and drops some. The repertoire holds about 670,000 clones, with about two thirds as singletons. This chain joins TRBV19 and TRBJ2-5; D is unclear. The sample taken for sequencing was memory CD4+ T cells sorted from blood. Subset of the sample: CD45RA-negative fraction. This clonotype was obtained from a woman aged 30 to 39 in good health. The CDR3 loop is CASSIASQETQYF. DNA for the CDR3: TGTGCCAGTAGTATCGCGTCCCAAGAGACCCAGTACTTC.